This paragraph covers one T cell receptor beta chain sequence. This record belongs to a study of blood T cell repertoires in COVID-19. The method was immunoSEQ multiplex PCR; TCRdb's version includes in-frame clones alone and lacks a portion of them. The sample holds about 250,000 clones; about 86% are singletons and the top ten take approximately 5.4%. The CDR3 has 19 residues. Germline CDR1 MDHEN, CDR2 SYDVKM. The ends lost 6 bases at V and 6 bases at J; junction bases unmatched: 17. This chain connects TRBV28 to TRBJ2-7; 16 bases fit TRBD2. The sample was peripheral blood. This clonotype was obtained from a man older than 75 with acute or convalescent COVID-19. The CDR3 here is CASSPTPGLAGGRLGEQYF. CDR3 coding DNA: TGTGCCAGCAGCCCGACACCGGGACTAGCGGGAGGGAGGTTGGGCGAGCAGTACTTC.